This TCR beta chain was obtained from a study of blood T cell repertoires in COVID-19. Overall study: COVID-19 samples, acute and convalescent, were from the United States, Italy and Spain.

V was cut by 1 base and J by 0 bases, with 11 bases left in between. The CDR3 extends over 15 amino acids. CDR1 and CDR2 (germline): SGHRS, YFSETQ. Data came from immunoSEQ multiplex PCR; TCRdb stores just in-frame clones and leaves some out. Here the sample spans a few hundred thousand clones, almost 90% being singletons. The source of this sequence is a woman aged 55-75 years with COVID-19, enrolled during active disease. The V and J genes are TRBV5-1 and TRBJ2-7, with D unresolved. Sequencing input: peripheral blood. Here the CDR3 reads CASSLLPGSSYEQYF. Written as DNA, the CDR3 is TGCGCCAGCAGCTTGCTACCGGGTAGCTCCTACGAGCAGTACTTC.